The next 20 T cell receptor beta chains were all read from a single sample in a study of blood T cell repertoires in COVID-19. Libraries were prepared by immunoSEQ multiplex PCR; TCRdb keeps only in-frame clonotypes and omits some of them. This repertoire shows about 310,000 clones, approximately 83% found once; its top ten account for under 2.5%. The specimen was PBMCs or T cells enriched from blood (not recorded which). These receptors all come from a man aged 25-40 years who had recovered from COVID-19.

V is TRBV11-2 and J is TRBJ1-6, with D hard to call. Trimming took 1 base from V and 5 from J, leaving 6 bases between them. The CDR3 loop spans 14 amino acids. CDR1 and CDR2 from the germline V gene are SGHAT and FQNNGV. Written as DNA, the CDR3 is TGTGCCAGCAGCTTAGTGGCAAATAATTCACCCCTCCACTTT. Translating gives CASSLVANNSPLHF.

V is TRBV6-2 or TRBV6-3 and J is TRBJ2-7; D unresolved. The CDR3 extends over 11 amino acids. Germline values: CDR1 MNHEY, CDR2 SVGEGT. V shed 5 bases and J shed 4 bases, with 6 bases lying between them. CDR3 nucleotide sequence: TGTGCCAGCAGTGTGTTATACGAGCAGTACTTC. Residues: CASSVLYEQYF.

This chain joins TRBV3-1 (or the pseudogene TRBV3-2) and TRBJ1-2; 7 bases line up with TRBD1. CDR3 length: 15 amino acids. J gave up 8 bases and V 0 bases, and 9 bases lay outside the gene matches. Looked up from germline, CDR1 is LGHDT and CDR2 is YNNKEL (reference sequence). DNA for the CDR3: TGTGCCAGCAGCCAAGAACAGACAGGGCGCAGGGGCTACACCTTC. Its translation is CASSQEQTGRRGYTF.

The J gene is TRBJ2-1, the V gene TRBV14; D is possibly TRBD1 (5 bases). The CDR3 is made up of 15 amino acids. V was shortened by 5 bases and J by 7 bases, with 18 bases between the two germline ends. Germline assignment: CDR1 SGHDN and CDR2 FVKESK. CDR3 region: CASSRNYRYNNEQFF. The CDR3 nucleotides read TGTGCCAGCAGCAGGAATTACAGGTATAATAATGAGCAGTTCTTC.

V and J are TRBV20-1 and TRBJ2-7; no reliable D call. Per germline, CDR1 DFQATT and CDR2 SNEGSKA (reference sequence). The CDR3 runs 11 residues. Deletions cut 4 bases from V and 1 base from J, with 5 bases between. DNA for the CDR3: TGCAGTGCTACCCTTTCCTACGAGCAGTACTTC. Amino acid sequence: CSATLSYEQYF.

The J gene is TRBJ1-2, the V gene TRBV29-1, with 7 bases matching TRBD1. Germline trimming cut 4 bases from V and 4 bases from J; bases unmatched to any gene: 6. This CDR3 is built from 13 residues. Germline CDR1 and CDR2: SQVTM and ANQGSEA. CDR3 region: CSVVGQGGYGYTF. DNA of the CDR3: TGCAGCGTTGTAGGGCAGGGGGGCTATGGCTACACCTTC.

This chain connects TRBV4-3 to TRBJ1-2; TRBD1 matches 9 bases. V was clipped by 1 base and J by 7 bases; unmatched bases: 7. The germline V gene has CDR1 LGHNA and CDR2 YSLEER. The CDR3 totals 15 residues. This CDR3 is CASSQAGGQGSGYTF. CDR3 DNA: TGCGCCAGCAGCCAAGCAGGGGGACAGGGCTCTGGCTACACCTTC.

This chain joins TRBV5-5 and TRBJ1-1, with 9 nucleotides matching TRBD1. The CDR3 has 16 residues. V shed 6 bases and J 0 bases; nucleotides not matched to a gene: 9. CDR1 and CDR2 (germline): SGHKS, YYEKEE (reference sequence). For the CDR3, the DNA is TGTGCCAGCAACACCGGGACAGGGATCCTGAACACTGAAGCTTTCTTT. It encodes CASNTGTGILNTEAFF.

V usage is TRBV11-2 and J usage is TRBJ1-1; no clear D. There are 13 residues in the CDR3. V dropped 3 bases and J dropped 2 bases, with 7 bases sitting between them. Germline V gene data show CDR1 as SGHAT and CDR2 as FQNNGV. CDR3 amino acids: CASSFGENTEAFF. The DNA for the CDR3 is TGTGCCAGCAGCTTCGGAGAAAACACTGAAGCTTTCTTT.

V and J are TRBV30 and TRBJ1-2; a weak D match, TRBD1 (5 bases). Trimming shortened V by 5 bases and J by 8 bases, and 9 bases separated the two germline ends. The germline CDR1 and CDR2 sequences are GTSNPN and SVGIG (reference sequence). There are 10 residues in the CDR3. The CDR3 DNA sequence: TGTGCCTGGGAGACAGTCGGCTACACCTTC. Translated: CAWETVGYTF.

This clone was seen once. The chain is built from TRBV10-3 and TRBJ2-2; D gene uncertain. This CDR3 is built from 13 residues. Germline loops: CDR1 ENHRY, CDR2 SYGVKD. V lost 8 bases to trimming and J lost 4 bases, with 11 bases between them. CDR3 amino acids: CAIRARSTGELFF. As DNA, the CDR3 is TGTGCCATCCGAGCCCGGAGCACCGGGGAGCTGTTTTTT.

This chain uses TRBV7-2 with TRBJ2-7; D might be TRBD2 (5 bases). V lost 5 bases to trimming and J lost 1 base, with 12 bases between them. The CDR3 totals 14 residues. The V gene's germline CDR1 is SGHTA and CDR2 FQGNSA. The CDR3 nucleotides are TGTGCCAGCAGCCCTCCGGGATGGTCCTACGAGCAGTACTTC. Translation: CASSPPGWSYEQYF.

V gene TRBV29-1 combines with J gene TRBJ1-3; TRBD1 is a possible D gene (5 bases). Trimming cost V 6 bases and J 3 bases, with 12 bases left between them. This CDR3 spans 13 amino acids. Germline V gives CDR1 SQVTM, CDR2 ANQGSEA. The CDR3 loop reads CSVADSLGNTIYF. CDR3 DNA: TGCAGCGTGGCCGACAGTCTTGGAAACACCATATATTTT.

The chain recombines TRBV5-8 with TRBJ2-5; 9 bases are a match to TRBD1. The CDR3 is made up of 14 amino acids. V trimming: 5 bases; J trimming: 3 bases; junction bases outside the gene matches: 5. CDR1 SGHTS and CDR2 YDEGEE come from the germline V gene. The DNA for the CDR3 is TGTGCCAGCAGAGCGAGGACAGGGGAAGAGACCCAGTACTTC. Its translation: CASRARTGEETQYF.

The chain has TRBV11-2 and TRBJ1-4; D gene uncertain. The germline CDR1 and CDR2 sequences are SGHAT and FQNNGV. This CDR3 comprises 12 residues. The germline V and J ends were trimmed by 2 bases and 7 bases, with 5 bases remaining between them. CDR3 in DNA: TGTGCCAGCAGCTTATCCATTGAAAAACTGTTTTTT. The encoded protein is CASSLSIEKLFF.

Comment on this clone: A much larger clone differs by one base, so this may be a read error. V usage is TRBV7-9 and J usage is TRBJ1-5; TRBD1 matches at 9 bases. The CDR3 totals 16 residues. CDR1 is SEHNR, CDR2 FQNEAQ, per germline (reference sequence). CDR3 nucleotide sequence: TGTGCCAGCAGCTCGACTATCGGGACAGGGAATCAGTCCCAGCATTTT. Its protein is CASSSTIGTGNQSQHF.

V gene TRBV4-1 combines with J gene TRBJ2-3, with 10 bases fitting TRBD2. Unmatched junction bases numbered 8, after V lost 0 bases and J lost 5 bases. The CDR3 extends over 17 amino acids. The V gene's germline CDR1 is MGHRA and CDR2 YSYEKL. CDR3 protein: CASSQDQNSGGLDTQYF. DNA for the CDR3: TGCGCCAGCAGCCAAGATCAGAATAGCGGGGGGCTAGATACGCAGTATTTT.

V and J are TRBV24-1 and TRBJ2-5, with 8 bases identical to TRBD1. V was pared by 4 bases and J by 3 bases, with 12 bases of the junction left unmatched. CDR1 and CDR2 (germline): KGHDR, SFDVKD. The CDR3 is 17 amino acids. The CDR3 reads CATSEPRARGQEETQYF. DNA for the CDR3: TGTGCCACCAGTGAGCCACGGGCCAGGGGGCAAGAAGAGACCCAGTACTTC.

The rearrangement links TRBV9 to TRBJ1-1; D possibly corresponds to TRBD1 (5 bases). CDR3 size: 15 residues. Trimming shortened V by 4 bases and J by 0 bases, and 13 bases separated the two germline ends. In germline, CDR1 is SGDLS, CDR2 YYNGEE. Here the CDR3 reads CASSPSQGMNTEAFF. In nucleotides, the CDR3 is TGTGCCAGCAGCCCGTCTCAGGGCATGAACACTGAAGCTTTCTTT.

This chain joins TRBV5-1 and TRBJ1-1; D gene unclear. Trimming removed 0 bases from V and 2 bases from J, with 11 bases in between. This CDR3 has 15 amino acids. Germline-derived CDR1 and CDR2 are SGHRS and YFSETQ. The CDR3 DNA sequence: TGCGCCAGCAGCTTGGAGCCGAACCGAAACACTGAAGCTTTCTTT. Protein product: CASSLEPNRNTEAFF. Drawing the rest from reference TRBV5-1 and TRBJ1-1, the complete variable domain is KAGVTQTPRYLIKTRGQQVTLSCSPISGHRSVSWYQQTPGQGLQFLFEYFSETQRNKGNFPGRFSGRQFSNSRSEMNVSTLELGDSALYLCASSLEPNRNTEAFFGQGTRLTVV.